This T cell receptor (beta chain) comes out of a study of shared clonotypes between healthy human individuals. Study details: Per donor, three plates held CD4 naive cells, three held CD4 memory, two held CD8 naive and one held CD8 memory.

The assay was immunoSEQ multiplex PCR, and TCRdb's table has in-frame clones only and misses some. The profile covers about 2.3 million clones, with 93% appearing a single time and 0.39% taken by the ten largest. The receptor comes from a man between 18 and 29 years old in good health. Some clones in this sample may be carry-over from other donors' samples. Sequences were obtained from naive CD4+ T cells from PBMCs. Subset here: CD45RA+ positively selected.

CDR3 in DNA: TGTGCCAGTAGTGTCCGACTAGCGGGAGGGACCACAGATACGCAGTATTTT. Its translation is CASSVRLAGGTTDTQYF. The chain links TRBV19 to TRBJ2-3; 14 positions match TRBD2. J was trimmed by 2 bases and V by 5 bases; bases with no gene match: 6. In germline, CDR1 is LNHDA, CDR2 SQIVND (reference sequence). The CDR3 covers 17 residues.